A single sample is the source of the 19 T cell receptor beta chains below, sequenced in a study of radiotherapy plus CTLA-4 blockade in lung cancer (dated by TCRdb to the late 2010s). The method was the immunoSEQ multiplex PCR assay. In TCRdb, the immuneACCESS table is reduced to in-frame sequences with V and J assigned. These tables do not hold every clone; where another copy was compared, an unresolved V gene accounts for under half, and the others remain unexplained. This sample has more than 100,000 clones in its table, and 70% to 90% of those were observed once. 5.5% to 7% of the sample belongs to the ten largest clones. The sample consisted of peripheral blood, taken from a patient treated with radiotherapy plus ipilimumab. These receptors all come from a human donor with non-small cell lung cancer that progressed on radiotherapy plus ipilimumab.

This chain uses TRBV29-1 with TRBJ2-1, with D tentatively TRBD2 (6 bases). The V end lost 0 bases, the J end lost 2 bases, and 29 bases lay between the germline ends. This CDR3 region has 21 residues. Germline V CDR1 and CDR2: SQVTM, ANQGSEA. The CDR3: CSVEDSGRAPSNPSTYNEQFF. The CDR3 bases are TGCAGCGTTGAAGATAGCGGCAGGGCGCCATCCAATCCGTCAACCTACAATGAGCAGTTCTTC.

This clone was counted once. The V call is TRBV10-3, the J call TRBJ1-2; D perhaps matches TRBD1 (5 bases). The CDR3 runs 12 residues. V was pared by 6 bases and J by 4 bases, with 9 bases between. The germline CDR1 and CDR2 sequences are ENHRY and SYGVKD. CDR3 sequence: CAISATVYGYTF. The CDR3 nucleotides are TGTGCCATCAGCGCGACAGTCTATGGCTACACCTTC.

The chain carries TRBV10-3 and TRBJ1-1; tentative D call: TRBD1 (5 bases). The V and J ends lost 3 bases and 2 bases respectively, with 10 bases between them. Germline loops: CDR1 ENHRY, CDR2 SYGVKD. The length of the CDR3 is 14 residues. As DNA, the CDR3 is TGTGCCATCAGTGAAAGGGGAGTAAACACTGAAGCTTTCTTT. This translates into CAISERGVNTEAFF.

V is TRBV7-6 and J is TRBJ1-1; D is ambiguous. The V and J ends lost 1 base and 0 bases respectively, with 15 bases between them. Per the germline V gene, CDR1 is SGHVS and CDR2 is FNYEAQ. There are 17 residues in the CDR3. The CDR3 nucleotides read TGTGCCAGCAGCTTAGACAGAACTAGATACCTGAACACTGAAGCTTTCTTT. Residues: CASSLDRTRYLNTEAFF.

This clone was recorded once. This chain links TRBV13 with TRBJ1-3; 8 bases are shared with TRBD1. In germline, CDR1 is PRHDT, CDR2 FYEKMQ (reference sequence). Unmatched junction bases numbered 10, after V lost 4 bases and J lost 8 bases. The CDR3 spans 15 residues. Here the CDR3 reads CASSSGQGYRDTIYF. The CDR3 bases are TGTGCCAGCAGCTCTGGACAGGGTTATCGGGACACCATATATTTT. Combining the CDR3 with reference TRBV13 and TRBJ1-3 gives the whole variable domain AAGVIQSPRHLIKEKRETATLKCYPIPRHDTVYWYQQGPGQDPQFLISFYEKMQSDKGSIPDRFSAQQFSDYHSELNMSSLELGDSALYFCASSSGQGYRDTIYFGEGSWLTVV.

The V and J genes are TRBV2 and TRBJ1-1; 7 nucleotides align to TRBD1. J lost 0 bases, V lost 7 bases, and 11 bases had no gene match. Germline V gene data show CDR1 as SNHLY and CDR2 as FYNNEI. The CDR3 is made up of 16 amino acids. The CDR3 region is CASKRWQGEVNTEAFF. CDR3 nucleotide sequence: TGTGCCAGCAAGAGGTGGCAGGGGGAGGTGAACACTGAAGCTTTCTTT.

The V gene is TRBV29-1, the J gene TRBJ2-2; D is unresolved. CDR3 length: 12 amino acids. Per germline, CDR1 SQVTM and CDR2 ANQGSEA. The V end lost 5 bases, the J end lost 6 bases, and 10 bases lay between the germline ends. CDR3 DNA: TGCAGCGTTAGGGCCCCGCCCGGGGAGCTGTTTTTT. This sequence encodes CSVRAPPGELFF.

This chain uses TRBV12-5 with TRBJ2-1, with D hard to call. Germline V gene sequence: CDR1 LGHNT, CDR2 FRNRAP. This CDR3 spans 13 amino acids. Trimming cost V 1 base and J 7 bases, with 8 bases left between them. Here the CDR3 DNA reads TGTGCTAGTGGTTTGGGGAGAGCAAATGAGCAGTTCTTC. It specifies CASGLGRANEQFF.

The chain uses TRBV5-1 and TRBJ1-4; D remains unclear. Germline V gene sequence: CDR1 SGHRS, CDR2 YFSETQ. The CDR3 spans 15 residues. V shed 1 base and J shed 2 bases, with 9 bases lying between them. The CDR3 here is CASSLSSGTNEKLFF. DNA for the CDR3: TGCGCCAGCAGCTTGTCGTCAGGTACTAATGAAAAACTGTTTTTT.

The chain uses TRBV5-1 and TRBJ2-7; TRBD2 agrees at 9 bases. Germline-derived CDR1 and CDR2 are SGHRS and YFSETQ. The CDR3 spans 17 residues. V dropped 4 bases and J dropped 6; count of bases not matched to a gene: 17. The CDR3 reads CASSRVPFSGRSLEQYF. The CDR3 DNA reads TGCGCCAGCAGCCGTGTTCCCTTTAGCGGGAGATCCCTCGAGCAGTACTTC.

The chain combines TRBV2 with TRBJ2-5, with D perhaps matching TRBD1 (6 bases). From germline, CDR1 is SNHLY and CDR2 FYNNEI. Trimming pared 9 bases from V and 3 bases from J, leaving 17 bases between. The CDR3 is made up of 14 amino acids. Written as DNA, the CDR3 is TGTGCCAGTACAGGGACGGACCTAAAAGAGACCCAGTACTTC. It encodes CASTGTDLKETQYF.

The chain uses TRBV2 and TRBJ2-7; the D gene is possibly TRBD2 (7 bases). V was pared by 8 bases and J by 1 base, with 18 bases between. CDR1 SNHLY and CDR2 FYNNEI come from the germline V gene. The CDR3 runs to 15 residues. The CDR3 DNA is TGTGCCAGCGGGGGGGCGATGACACCTTCCTACGAGCAGTACTTC. As protein: CASGGAMTPSYEQYF.

This clone was picked up a small number of times. The chain uses TRBV28 and TRBJ2-7; possibly TRBD1 or TRBD2 for D (7 bases each). The ends were cut back, 2 bases at V and 4 bases at J, with 18 bases in the middle. Germline V gene lookup returns CDR1 MDHEN and CDR2 SYDVKM. The CDR3 is 16 residues long. CDR3 protein: CASSLAGGGSPYEQYF. As DNA, the CDR3 is TGTGCCAGCAGTTTAGCAGGGGGGGGCTCACCTTACGAGCAGTACTTC.

This chain links TRBV18 with TRBJ2-1; TRBD2 agrees at 10 bases. The CDR3 spans 15 residues. With V trimmed by 1 base and J by 4 bases, 1 base remained unmatched. Looked up from germline, CDR1 is KGHSH and CDR2 is LQKENI. The CDR3 protein is CASSPQAGGYNEQFF. The CDR3 DNA is TGTGCCAGCTCACCACAAGCGGGAGGGTACAATGAGCAGTTCTTC.

V is TRBV6-1 and J is TRBJ2-3; D ambiguous. Trimming removed 2 bases at V and 7 bases at J, with 4 bases between. Germline V gene data show CDR1 as MNHNS and CDR2 as SASEGT. This CDR3 is 11 amino acids long. The CDR3 DNA is TGTGCCAGCAGTGAATGGAATACGCAGTATTTT. Translating it yields CASSEWNTQYF.

The chain carries TRBV9 and TRBJ2-1; D is undetermined. Germline loops: CDR1 SGDLS, CDR2 YYNGEE. This CDR3 is 16 amino acids long. Trimming shortened V by 0 bases and J by 1 base, and 11 bases separated the two germline ends. The CDR3 here is CASSVVSLPSYNEQFF. Here the CDR3 DNA reads TGTGCCAGCAGCGTAGTATCCCTGCCTTCCTACAATGAGCAGTTCTTC.

This rearrangement joins TRBV7-9 to TRBJ1-2, with unresolved D. CDR3 length: 15 residues. Germline V gene lookup returns CDR1 SEHNR and CDR2 FQNEAQ (reference sequence). V was clipped by 1 base and J by 7 bases, with 16 bases between them. The CDR3 bases are TGTGCCAGCAGCTTAGATCGGGAGCCTAGGCGTGGCTACACCTTC. Amino acids: CASSLDREPRRGYTF.

The gene calls are TRBV14 and TRBJ2-3; possibly TRBD1 or TRBD2 for D (6 bases each). The V gene lost 5 bases and the J gene lost 8 bases, with 14 bases spanning the gap. The CDR3 totals 13 residues. Germline V gives CDR1 SGHDN, CDR2 FVKESK. The CDR3 spells CASSTRGAGTQYF. In DNA, the CDR3 is TGTGCCAGCAGCACGAGGGGGGCAGGTACGCAGTATTTT.

This chain links TRBV2 with TRBJ1-2, with D possibly TRBD1 on 5 matching bases. Germline V lookup: CDR1 SNHLY, CDR2 FYNNEI. The CDR3 extends over 13 amino acids. The V gene lost 8 bases and the J gene lost 3 bases, with 13 bases spanning the gap. The CDR3 reads CASVAGSDYGYTF. The CDR3 nucleotides read TGTGCCAGCGTTGCAGGGAGTGACTATGGCTACACCTTC.